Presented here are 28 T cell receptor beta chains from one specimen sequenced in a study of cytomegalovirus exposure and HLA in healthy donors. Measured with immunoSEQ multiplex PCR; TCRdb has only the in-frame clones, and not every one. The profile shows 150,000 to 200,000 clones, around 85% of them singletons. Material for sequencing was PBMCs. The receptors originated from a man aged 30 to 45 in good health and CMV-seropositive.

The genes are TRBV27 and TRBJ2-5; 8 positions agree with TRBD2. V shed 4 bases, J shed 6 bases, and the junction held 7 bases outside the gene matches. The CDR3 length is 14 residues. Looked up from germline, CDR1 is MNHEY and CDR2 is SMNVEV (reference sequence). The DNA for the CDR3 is TGTGCCAGCAGTTCCATCGGGACTAGACAGACCCAGTACTTC. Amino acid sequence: CASSSIGTRQTQYF.

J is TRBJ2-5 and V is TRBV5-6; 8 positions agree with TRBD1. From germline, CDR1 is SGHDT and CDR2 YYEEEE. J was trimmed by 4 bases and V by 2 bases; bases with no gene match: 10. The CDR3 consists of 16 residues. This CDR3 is CASSLNIRGHPETQYF. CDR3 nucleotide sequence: TGTGCCAGCAGCTTAAACATCAGGGGGCATCCAGAGACCCAGTACTTC.

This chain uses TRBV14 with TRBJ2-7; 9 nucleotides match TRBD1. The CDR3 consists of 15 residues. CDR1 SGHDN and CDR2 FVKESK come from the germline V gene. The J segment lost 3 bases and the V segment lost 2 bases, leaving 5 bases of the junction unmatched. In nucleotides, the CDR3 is TGTGCCAGCAGCCAACGGGACAGGGAAGACTACGAGCAGTACTTC. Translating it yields CASSQRDREDYEQYF.

CDR3 coding DNA: TGCGCCAGCAGCCAGAGTAGACACGTCGTCTCCTACGAGCAGTACTTC. Amino acid sequence: CASSQSRHVVSYEQYF. The genes are TRBV4-3 and TRBJ2-7; D remains unclear. V was clipped by 3 bases and J by 0 bases, with 15 bases between them. CDR1 and CDR2 (germline): LGHNA, YSLEER. CDR3 length: 16 residues.

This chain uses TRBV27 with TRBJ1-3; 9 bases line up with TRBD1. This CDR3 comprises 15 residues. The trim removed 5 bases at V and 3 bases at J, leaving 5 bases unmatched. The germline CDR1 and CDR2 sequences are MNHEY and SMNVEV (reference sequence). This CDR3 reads CASSIRTGVGNTIYF. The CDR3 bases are TGTGCCAGCAGTATACGGACAGGGGTTGGAAACACCATATATTTT.

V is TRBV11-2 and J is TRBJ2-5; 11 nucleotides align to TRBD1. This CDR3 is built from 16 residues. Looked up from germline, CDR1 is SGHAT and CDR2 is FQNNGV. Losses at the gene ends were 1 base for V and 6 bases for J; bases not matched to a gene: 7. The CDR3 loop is CASSLGWTGGAQTQYF. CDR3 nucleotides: TGTGCCAGCAGCTTAGGTTGGACAGGGGGCGCTCAGACCCAGTACTTC.

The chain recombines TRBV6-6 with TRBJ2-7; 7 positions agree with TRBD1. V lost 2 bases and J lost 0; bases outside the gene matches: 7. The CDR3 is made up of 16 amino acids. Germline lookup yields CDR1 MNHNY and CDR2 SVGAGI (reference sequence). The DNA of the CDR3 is TGTGCCAGCAGTTACCAGGGACAGCCGGGCTCCTACGAGCAGTACTTC. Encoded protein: CASSYQGQPGSYEQYF.

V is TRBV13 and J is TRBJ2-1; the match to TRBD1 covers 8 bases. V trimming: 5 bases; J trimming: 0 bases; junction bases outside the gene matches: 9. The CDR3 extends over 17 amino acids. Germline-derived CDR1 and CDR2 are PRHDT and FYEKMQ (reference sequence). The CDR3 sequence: CASSTDKTGGSYNEQFF. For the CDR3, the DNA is TGTGCCAGCAGCACCGATAAAACAGGGGGCTCCTACAATGAGCAGTTCTTC.

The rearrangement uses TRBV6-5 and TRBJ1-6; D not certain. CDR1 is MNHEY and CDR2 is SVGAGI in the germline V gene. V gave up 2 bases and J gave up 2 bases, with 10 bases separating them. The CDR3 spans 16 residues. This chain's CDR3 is CASSYSLPAYNSPLHF. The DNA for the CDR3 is TGTGCCAGCAGTTACAGCCTCCCCGCCTATAATTCACCCCTCCACTTT.

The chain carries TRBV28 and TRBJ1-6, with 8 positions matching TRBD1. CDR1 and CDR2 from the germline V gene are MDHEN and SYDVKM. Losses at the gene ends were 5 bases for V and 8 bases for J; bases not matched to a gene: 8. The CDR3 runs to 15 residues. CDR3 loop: CASSLSGGKDSPLHF. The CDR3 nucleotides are TGTGCCAGCAGTCTTTCAGGGGGCAAGGATTCACCCCTCCACTTT.

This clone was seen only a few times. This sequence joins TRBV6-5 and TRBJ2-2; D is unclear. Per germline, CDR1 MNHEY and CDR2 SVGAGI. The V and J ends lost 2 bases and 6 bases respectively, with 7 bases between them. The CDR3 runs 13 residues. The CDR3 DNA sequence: TGTGCCAGCAGTTACCGCGCGGCCGGGGAGCTGTTTTTT. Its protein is CASSYRAAGELFF.

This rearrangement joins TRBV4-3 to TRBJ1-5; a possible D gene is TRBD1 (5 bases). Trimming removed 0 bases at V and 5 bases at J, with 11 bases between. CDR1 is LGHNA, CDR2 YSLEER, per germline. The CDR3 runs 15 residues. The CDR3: CASSQDLTGDQPQHF. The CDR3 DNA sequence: TGCGCCAGCAGCCAAGATTTAACGGGGGATCAGCCCCAGCATTTT.

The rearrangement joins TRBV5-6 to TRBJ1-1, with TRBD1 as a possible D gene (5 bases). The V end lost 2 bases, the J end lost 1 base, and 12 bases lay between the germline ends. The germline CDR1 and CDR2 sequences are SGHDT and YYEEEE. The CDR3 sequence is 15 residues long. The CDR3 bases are TGTGCCAGCAGCTTTCGGGGGGGACGGAACACTGAAGCTTTCTTT. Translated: CASSFRGGRNTEAFF.

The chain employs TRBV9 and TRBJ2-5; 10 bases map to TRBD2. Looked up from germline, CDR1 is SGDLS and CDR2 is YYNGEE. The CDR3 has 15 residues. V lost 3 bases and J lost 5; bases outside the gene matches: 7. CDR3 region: CASSALTSGEETQYF. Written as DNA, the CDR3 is TGTGCCAGCAGCGCGCTAACTAGCGGGGAGGAGACCCAGTACTTC.

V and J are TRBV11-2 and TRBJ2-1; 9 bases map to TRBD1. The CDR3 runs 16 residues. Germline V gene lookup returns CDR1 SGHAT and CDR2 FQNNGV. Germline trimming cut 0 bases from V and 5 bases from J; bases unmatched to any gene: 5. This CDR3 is CASSLDPGTGNNEQFF. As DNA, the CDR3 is TGTGCCAGCAGCTTAGATCCCGGGACAGGGAACAATGAGCAGTTCTTC.

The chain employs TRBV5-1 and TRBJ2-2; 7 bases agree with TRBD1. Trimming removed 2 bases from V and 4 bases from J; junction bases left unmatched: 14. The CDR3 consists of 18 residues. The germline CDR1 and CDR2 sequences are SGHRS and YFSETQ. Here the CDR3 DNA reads TGCGCCAGCAGCTTTGGGGAATTAGGGGGCAGCGTCACCGGGGAGCTGTTTTTT. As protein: CASSFGELGGSVTGELFF.

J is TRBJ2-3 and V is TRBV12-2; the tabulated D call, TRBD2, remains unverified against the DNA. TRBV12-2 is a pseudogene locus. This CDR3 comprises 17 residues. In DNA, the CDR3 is TGTGCAAGTCGCTTAGCGTCGACTAGCCCTCCCACAGATACGCAGTATTTT. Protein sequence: CASRLASTSPPTDTQYF.

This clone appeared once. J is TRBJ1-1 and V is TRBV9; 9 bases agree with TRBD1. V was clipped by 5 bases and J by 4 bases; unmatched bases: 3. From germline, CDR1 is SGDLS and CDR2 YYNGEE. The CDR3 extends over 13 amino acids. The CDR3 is CASSRQGGTEAFF. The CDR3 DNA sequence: TGTGCCAGCAGTCGACAGGGGGGCACTGAAGCTTTCTTT.

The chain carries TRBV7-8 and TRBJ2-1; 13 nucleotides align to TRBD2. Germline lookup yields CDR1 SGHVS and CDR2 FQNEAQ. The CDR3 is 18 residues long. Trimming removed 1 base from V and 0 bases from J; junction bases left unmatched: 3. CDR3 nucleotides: TGTGCCAGCAGCTTAGGACTAGCGGGGGGCATCTCCTACAATGAGCAGTTCTTC. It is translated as CASSLGLAGGISYNEQFF.

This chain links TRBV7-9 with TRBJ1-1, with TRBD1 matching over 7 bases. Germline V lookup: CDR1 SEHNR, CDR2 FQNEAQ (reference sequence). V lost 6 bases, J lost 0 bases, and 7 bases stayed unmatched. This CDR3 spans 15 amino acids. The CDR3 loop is CASSELQGMNTEAFF. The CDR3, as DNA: TGTGCCAGCAGTGAATTACAGGGGATGAACACTGAAGCTTTCTTT.

CDR3 loop: CASSQIIAGAGGETQYF. The CDR3 DNA sequence: TGCGCCAGCAGCCAAATAATAGCGGGGGCGGGGGGAGAGACCCAGTACTTC. The chain couples TRBV4-3 to TRBJ2-5, with 9 bases that match TRBD2. The CDR3 spans 17 residues. Germline V CDR1 and CDR2: LGHNA, YSLEER. J lost 4 bases, V lost 2 bases, and 11 bases had no gene match.

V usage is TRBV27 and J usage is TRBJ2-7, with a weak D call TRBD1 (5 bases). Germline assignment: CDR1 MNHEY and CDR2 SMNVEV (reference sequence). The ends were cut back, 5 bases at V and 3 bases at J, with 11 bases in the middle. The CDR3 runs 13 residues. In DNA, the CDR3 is TGTGCCAGCAGTCTGCCAGGGAACTACGAGCAGTACTTC. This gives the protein CASSLPGNYEQYF.

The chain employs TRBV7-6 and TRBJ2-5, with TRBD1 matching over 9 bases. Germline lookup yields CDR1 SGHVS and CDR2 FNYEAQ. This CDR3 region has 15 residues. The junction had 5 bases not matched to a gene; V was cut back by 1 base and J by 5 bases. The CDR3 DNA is TGTGCCAGCAGCTTAGTCCCCGGACAGGGGGAGACCCAGTACTTC. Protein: CASSLVPGQGETQYF.

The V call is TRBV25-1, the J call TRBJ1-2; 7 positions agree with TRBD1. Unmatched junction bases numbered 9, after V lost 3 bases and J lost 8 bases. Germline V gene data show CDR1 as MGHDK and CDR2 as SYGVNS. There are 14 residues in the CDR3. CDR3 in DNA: TGTGCCAGCAGTGAGACTCCGGGACAGTGGGGCTACACCTTC. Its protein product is CASSETPGQWGYTF.

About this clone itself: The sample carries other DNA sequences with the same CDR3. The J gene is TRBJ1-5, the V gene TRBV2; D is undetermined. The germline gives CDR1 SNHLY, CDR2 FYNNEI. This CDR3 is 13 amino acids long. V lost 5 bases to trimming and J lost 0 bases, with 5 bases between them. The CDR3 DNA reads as TGTGCCAGCAGTCGAGATAGCAATCAGCCCCAGCATTTT. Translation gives CASSRDSNQPQHF.

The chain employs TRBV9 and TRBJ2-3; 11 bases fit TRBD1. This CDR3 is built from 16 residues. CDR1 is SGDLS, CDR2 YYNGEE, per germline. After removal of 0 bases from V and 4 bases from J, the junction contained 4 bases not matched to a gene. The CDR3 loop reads CASSVVGQGGSDTQYF. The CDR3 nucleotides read TGTGCCAGCAGCGTAGTGGGACAGGGGGGGTCAGATACGCAGTATTTT.

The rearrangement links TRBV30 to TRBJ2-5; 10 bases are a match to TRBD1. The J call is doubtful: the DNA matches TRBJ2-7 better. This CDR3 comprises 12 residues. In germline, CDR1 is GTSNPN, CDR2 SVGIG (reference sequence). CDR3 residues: CAFSGQGNEQYF. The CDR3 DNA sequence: TGTGCCTTTTCGGGACAGGGGAACGAGCAGTACTTC.

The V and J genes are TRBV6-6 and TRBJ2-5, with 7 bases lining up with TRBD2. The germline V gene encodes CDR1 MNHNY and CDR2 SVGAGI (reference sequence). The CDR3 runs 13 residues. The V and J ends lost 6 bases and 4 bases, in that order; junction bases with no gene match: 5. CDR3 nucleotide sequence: TGTGCCAGCAGGGGAGGGGCCTTAGAGACCCAGTACTTC. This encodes CASRGGALETQYF.